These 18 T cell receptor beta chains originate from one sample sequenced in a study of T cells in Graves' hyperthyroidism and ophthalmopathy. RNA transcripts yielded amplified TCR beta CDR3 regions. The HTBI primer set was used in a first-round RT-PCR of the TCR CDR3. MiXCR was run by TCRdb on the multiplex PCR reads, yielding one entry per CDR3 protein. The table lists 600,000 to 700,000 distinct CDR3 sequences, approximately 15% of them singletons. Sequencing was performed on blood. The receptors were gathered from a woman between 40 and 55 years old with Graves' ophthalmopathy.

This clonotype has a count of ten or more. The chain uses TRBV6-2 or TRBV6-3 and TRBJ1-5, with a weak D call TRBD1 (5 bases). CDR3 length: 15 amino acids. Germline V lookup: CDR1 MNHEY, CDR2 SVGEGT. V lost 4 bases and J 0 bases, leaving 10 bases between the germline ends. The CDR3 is CASSLPGDSNQPQHF. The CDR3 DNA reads TGTGCCAGCAGTTTACCGGGGGATAGCAATCAGCCCCAGCATTTT.

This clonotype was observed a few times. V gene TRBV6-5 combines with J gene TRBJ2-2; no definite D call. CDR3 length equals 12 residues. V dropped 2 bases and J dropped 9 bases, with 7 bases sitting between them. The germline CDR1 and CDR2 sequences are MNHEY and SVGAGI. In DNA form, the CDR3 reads TGTGCCAGCAGTTACCGGCGGAGGGAGCTGTTTTTT. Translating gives CASSYRRRELFF.

The CDR3 coding sequence is TGTGCCAGCAGTTTCAGCCTGGGGGCATACGAGCAGTACTTC. This codes for CASSFSLGAYEQYF. The chain is built from TRBV28 and TRBJ2-7; maybe TRBD1 (6 bases). CDR3 length: 14 residues. V gave up 3 bases and J gave up 4 bases, with 13 bases separating them. The germline V gene encodes CDR1 MDHEN and CDR2 SYDVKM.

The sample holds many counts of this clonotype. The CDR3 bases are TGTGCCAGCAGTTGGACGGATCATCAGCCCCAGCATTTT. The encoded protein is CASSWTDHQPQHF. The chain has TRBV12-3 or TRBV12-4 and TRBJ1-5; the D is unclear. Trimming removed 4 bases from V and 5 bases from J, with 9 bases in between. CDR3 length: 13 residues.

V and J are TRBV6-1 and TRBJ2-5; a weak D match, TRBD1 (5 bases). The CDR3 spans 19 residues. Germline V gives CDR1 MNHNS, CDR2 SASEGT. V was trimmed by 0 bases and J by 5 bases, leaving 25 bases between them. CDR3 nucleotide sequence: TGTGCCAGCAGTGAAGCGCAGATGGGCAGGGTTCGGCTACGGGAGACCCAGTACTTC. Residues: CASSEAQMGRVRLRETQYF.

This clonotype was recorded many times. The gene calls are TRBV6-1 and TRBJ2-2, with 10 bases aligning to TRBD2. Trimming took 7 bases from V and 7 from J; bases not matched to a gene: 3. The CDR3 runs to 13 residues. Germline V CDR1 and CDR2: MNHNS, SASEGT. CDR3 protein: CASTERGGGELFF. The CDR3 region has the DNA TGTGCCAGCACCGAGCGGGGGGGCGGGGAGCTGTTTTTT.

CDR3: CASTSGPSSYEQYF. In DNA form, the CDR3 reads TGTGCCAGCACTAGCGGGCCCAGCTCCTACGAGCAGTACTTC. The chain links TRBV2 to TRBJ2-7; TRBD2 matches 8 bases. The V gene end was trimmed by 7 bases and the J gene end by 0 bases; junction bases not matched to a gene: 5. CDR3 size: 14 residues. Germline CDR1 reads SNHLY; CDR2 reads FYNNEI.

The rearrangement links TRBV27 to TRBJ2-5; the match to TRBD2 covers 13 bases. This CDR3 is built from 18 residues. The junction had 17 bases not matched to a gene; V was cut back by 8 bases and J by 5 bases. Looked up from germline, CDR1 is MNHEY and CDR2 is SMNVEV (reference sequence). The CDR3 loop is CASPPTLLAGGDRETQYF. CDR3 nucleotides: TGTGCCAGCCCCCCAACCCTACTAGCGGGAGGGGACAGGGAGACCCAGTACTTC.

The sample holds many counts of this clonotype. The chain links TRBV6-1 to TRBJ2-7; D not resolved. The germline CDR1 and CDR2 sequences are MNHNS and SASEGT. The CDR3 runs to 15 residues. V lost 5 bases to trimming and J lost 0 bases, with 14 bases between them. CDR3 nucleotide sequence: TGTGCCAGCAGTCGAATGCCCGAGAGCTCCTACGAGCAGTACTTC. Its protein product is CASSRMPESSYEQYF.

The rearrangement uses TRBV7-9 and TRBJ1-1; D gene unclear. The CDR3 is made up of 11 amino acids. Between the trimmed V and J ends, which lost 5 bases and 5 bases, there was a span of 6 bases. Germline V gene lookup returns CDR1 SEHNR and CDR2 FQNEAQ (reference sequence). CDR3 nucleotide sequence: TGTGCCAGCAGCGCCCCGACTGAAGCTTTCTTT. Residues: CASSAPTEAFF.

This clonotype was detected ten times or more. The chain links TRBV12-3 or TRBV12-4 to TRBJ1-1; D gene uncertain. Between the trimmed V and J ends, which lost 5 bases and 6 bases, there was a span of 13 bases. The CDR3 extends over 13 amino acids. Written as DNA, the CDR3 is TGTGCCAGCAGTAGCATGGAGGGCGCTGAAGCTTTCTTT. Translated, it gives CASSSMEGAEAFF.

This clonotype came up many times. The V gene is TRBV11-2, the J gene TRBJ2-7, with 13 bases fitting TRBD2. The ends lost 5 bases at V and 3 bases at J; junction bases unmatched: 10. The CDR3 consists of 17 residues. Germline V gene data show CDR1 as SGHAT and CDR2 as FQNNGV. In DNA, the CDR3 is TGTGCCAGCAGCCTCTACGGGACTAGCGGGATCAGCTACGAGCAGTACTTC. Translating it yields CASSLYGTSGISYEQYF.

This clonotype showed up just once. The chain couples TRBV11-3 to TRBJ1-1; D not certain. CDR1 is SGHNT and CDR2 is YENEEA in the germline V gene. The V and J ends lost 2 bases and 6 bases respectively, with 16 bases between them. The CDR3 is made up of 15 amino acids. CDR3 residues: CASSLIFTSRAEAFF. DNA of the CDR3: TGTGCCAGCAGCTTAATCTTTACTTCGAGGGCTGAAGCTTTCTTT.

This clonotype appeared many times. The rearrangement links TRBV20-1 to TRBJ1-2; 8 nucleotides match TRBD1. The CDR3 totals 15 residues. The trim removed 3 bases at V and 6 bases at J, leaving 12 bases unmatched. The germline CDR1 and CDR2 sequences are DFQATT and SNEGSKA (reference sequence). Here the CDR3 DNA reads TGCAGTGCTAGGAAGGGGCGGGACAGGAGAGATGGCTACACCTTC. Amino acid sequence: CSARKGRDRRDGYTF.

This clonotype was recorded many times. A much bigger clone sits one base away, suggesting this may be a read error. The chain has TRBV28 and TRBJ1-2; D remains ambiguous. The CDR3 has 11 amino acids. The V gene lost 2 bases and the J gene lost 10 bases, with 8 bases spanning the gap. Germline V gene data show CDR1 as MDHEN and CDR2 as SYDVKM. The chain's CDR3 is CASSLVGAYTF. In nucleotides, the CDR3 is TGTGCCAGCAGTTTAGTAGGAGCCTACACCTTC.

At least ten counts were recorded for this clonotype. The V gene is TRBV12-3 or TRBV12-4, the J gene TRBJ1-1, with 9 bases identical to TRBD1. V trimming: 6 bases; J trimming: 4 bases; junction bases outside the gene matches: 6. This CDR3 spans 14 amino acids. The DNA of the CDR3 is TGTGCCAGCAGACCGGACAGGGGCGGCACTGAAGCTTTCTTT. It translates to CASRPDRGGTEAFF.

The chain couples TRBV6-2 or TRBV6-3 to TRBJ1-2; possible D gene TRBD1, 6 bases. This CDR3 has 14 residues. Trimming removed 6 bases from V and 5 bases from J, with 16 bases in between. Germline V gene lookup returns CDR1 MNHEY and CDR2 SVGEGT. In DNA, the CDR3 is TGTGCCAGCAGCGACAGGCCCACGGGGTATGGCTACACCTTC. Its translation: CASSDRPTGYGYTF.

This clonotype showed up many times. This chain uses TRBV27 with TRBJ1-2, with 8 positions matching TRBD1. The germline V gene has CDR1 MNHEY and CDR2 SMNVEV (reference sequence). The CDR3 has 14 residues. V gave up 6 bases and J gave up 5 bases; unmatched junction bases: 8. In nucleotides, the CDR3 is TGTGCCAGCAGGCGACAGGGGCTGGCTTATGGCTACACCTTC. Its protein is CASRRQGLAYGYTF.